The T cell receptor beta chain under discussion was sequenced for a study of blood T cell repertoires in COVID-19. V was cut by 2 bases and J by 0 bases, with 18 bases left in between. The CDR3 consists of 18 residues. Germline CDR1 reads SGHNT; CDR2 reads YYREEE (reference sequence). Profiled with immunoSEQ multiplex PCR; TCRdb holds only in-frame clones, not every one. Of about 180,000 clones in the sample, roughly 88% were seen once. The rearrangement links TRBV5-4 to TRBJ1-3; D is perhaps TRBD1 (6 bases). Sequences were obtained from peripheral blood. This clonotype originated in a woman aged 25-40 years with acute or convalescent COVID-19. CDR3 region: CASSFGQPNSYSGNTIYF. The CDR3 DNA reads as TGTGCCAGCAGCTTTGGACAGCCCAATTCTTACTCTGGAAACACCATATATTTT.